Below are 24 T cell receptor beta chains sequenced from a single sample in a study of cytomegalovirus exposure and HLA in healthy donors. The study ran its PCR with 60 Vbeta and 13 Jbeta primers. Only in-frame clones appear in the TCRdb table, and some are missing; sequencing was by immunoSEQ multiplex PCR. The table shows some 180,000 clones, with 77% occurring only once. Source material: PBMCs. These receptors were collected from a woman aged 55 to 70 in good health and CMV-seropositive.

The chain uses TRBV29-1 and TRBJ1-1; D may be TRBD1 (5 bases). Trimming removed 6 bases at V and 5 bases at J, with 13 bases between. The CDR3 is made up of 12 amino acids. CDR1 is SQVTM, CDR2 ANQGSEA, per germline. The DNA of the CDR3 is TGCAGCGTCGGGACCCGGGAGACTGAAGCTTTCTTT. Translating gives CSVGTRETEAFF.

The V call is TRBV19, the J call TRBJ2-5; 12 positions agree with TRBD2. The tail of the sequence fits TRBJ2-7 better, so the J call may be wrong. The germline V gene encodes CDR1 LNHDA and CDR2 SQIVND (reference sequence). This CDR3 has 16 residues. In DNA, the CDR3 is TGTGCCAGTAGTACCACGACTAGCGGGAGTCGAGACGAGCAGTACTTC. It codes for CASSTTTSGSRDEQYF.

J is TRBJ2-7 and V is TRBV15; D not resolved. The CDR3 totals 11 residues. The V end lost 4 bases, the J end lost 4 bases, and 5 bases lay between the germline ends. Germline V gene lookup returns CDR1 LNHNV and CDR2 YYDKDF (reference sequence). The CDR3 reads CATSNSYEQYF. The CDR3 DNA reads TGTGCCACCAGCAATAGTTACGAGCAGTACTTC.

The chain joins TRBV7-2 to TRBJ2-5, with a weak D call TRBD2 (7 bases). The length of the CDR3 is 13 residues. The germline CDR1 and CDR2 sequences are SGHTA and FQGNSA. V lost 8 bases, J lost 5 bases, and 15 bases lay in between. CDR3 in amino acids: CASGPGGRETQYF. The CDR3 bases are TGTGCCAGCGGCCCCGGGGGGCGGGAGACCCAGTACTTC.

The CDR3 reads CASSQRTGGDYGYTF. The CDR3 DNA follows: TGTGCCAGCAGCCAAAGGACAGGGGGCGACTATGGCTACACCTTC. The gene calls are TRBV7-2 and TRBJ1-2; 11 positions agree with TRBD1. The CDR3 totals 15 residues. The junction had 5 bases not matched to a gene; V was cut back by 5 bases and J by 3 bases. CDR1 is SGHTA and CDR2 is FQGNSA in the germline V gene.

The genes are TRBV19 and TRBJ1-1; TRBD1 aligns across 8 bases. V lost 3 bases, J lost 9 bases, and 3 bases stayed unmatched. The CDR3 sequence is 12 residues long. The germline V gene has CDR1 LNHDA and CDR2 SQIVND (reference sequence). CDR3: CASSIQGAQAFF. CDR3 coding DNA: TGTGCCAGTAGTATCCAGGGGGCGCAAGCTTTCTTT.

The chain joins TRBV21-1 to TRBJ2-2; TRBD2, the table's D call, was not compared with the DNA. TRBV21-1 is deemed a pseudogene. The CDR3 has 17 residues. CDR3: CASSKLVAGDGGGELFF. The CDR3 region has the DNA TGTGCCAGCAGCAAGCTGGTAGCGGGGGACGGTGGCGGGGAGCTGTTTTTT.

J is TRBJ1-3 and V is TRBV7-8; D remains unclear. Germline lookup yields CDR1 SGHVS and CDR2 FQNEAQ. V was shortened by 1 base and J by 4 bases, with 8 bases between the two germline ends. The CDR3 sequence is 14 residues long. The DNA of the CDR3 is TGTGCCAGCAGCTTAGGCGGAGCCGGAAACACCATATATTTT. Its translation is CASSLGGAGNTIYF.

Worth noting for this clone: The junction departs from germline at one end; a sequencing error may be responsible. V and J are TRBV5-1 and TRBJ2-6; 7 nucleotides line up with TRBD1. Germline values: CDR1 SGHRS, CDR2 YFSETQ. The CDR3 covers 15 residues. Here the CDR3 DNA reads TGCGCCAGCAGCTCCACAGGGGCTGGGGCCAACGGCCTGACTTTC. Protein: CASSSTGAGANGLTF.

V usage is TRBV5-8 and J usage is TRBJ2-3; D possibly corresponds to TRBD2 (5 bases). Germline V lookup: CDR1 SGHTS, CDR2 YDEGEE. Trimming cost V 2 bases and J 3 bases, with 13 bases left between them. The CDR3 extends over 15 amino acids. The CDR3 DNA is TGTGCCAGCAGCTTACGGGGTATGCGGACAGATACGCAGTATTTT. This encodes CASSLRGMRTDTQYF. Based on the CDR3 plus reference TRBV5-8 and TRBJ2-3, the full variable domain is EAGVTQSPTHLIKTRGQQATLRCSPISGHTSVYWYQQALGLGLQFLLWYDEGEERNRGNFPPRFSGRQFPNYSSELNVNALELEDSALYLCASSLRGMRTDTQYFGPGTRLTVL.

The CDR3 bases are TGTGCCTGGAGTGTACTAGAAAGCTCCGAGCAGTACTTC. Its translation: CAWSVLESSEQYF. This chain uses TRBV30 with TRBJ2-7, with D tentatively TRBD2 (5 bases). The CDR3 is 13 residues long. CDR1 GTSNPN and CDR2 SVGIG come from the germline V gene (reference sequence). The V end lost 0 bases, the J end lost 6 bases, and 12 bases lay between the germline ends.

This clone was seen only once. The chain is built from TRBV27 and TRBJ2-7, with TRBD1 matching 11 bases. CDR1 and CDR2 from the germline V gene are MNHEY and SMNVEV (reference sequence). V was clipped by 1 base and J by 6 bases; unmatched bases: 8. The CDR3 is 16 residues long. CDR3 sequence: CASSLYLGQGAGEQYF. The CDR3 DNA follows: TGTGCCAGCAGTTTATATCTCGGACAGGGGGCCGGCGAGCAGTACTTC.

V usage is TRBV5-1 and J usage is TRBJ1-1, with D maybe TRBD1 (5 bases). Trimming removed 1 base at V and 6 bases at J, with 16 bases between. From germline, CDR1 is SGHRS and CDR2 YFSETQ. CDR3 size: 15 residues. The CDR3 region has the DNA TGCGCCAGCAGCTTGAATATGCGTCAGGGCCCTGAAGCTTTCTTT. It encodes CASSLNMRQGPEAFF.

The V call is TRBV11-2, the J call TRBJ1-5; D may be TRBD1 (5 bases). Germline CDR1 and CDR2: SGHAT and FQNNGV. V gave up 5 bases and J gave up 5 bases, with 13 bases separating them. This CDR3 is built from 14 residues. The CDR3 DNA reads as TGTGCCAGCAGCCAAGACAGCAACTATCAGCCCCAGCATTTT. The encoded protein is CASSQDSNYQPQHF.

The J gene is TRBJ2-7, the V gene TRBV2; tentatively, D is TRBD1 (5 bases). The germline gives CDR1 SNHLY, CDR2 FYNNEI. The CDR3 runs to 12 residues. The ends were cut back, 3 bases at V and 2 bases at J, with 5 bases in the middle. The CDR3 region has the DNA TGTGCCAGCAGTGAGACAGCCTACGAGCAGTACTTC. Its protein product is CASSETAYEQYF.

With respect to this clone: Relative to the germline gene, one junction end is altered; a read error may explain this. This chain connects TRBV5-4 to TRBJ2-6, with TRBD1 matching over 8 bases. CDR3 size: 17 residues. Germline-derived CDR1 and CDR2 are SGHNT and YYREEE (reference sequence). The CDR3 region is CASSPGQGTSGANGLTF. For the CDR3, the DNA is TGTGCCAGCAGCCCCGGACAGGGCACCTCTGGGGCCAACGGCCTGACTTTC.

This chain joins TRBV5-4 and TRBJ2-7, with TRBD2 matching over 9 bases. The trim removed 0 bases at V and 4 bases at J, leaving 5 bases unmatched. The CDR3 has 15 residues. Looked up from germline, CDR1 is SGHNT and CDR2 is YYREEE (reference sequence). The CDR3 DNA is TGTGCCAGCAGCTTGGTTGCGGGGGGGTCGTACGAGCAGTACTTC. Translating it yields CASSLVAGGSYEQYF. Full variable domain (rest looked up from reference TRBV5-4 and TRBJ2-7): ETGVTQSPTHLIKTRGQQVTLRCSSQSGHNTVSWYQQALGQGPQFIFQYYREEENGRGNFPPRFSGLQFPNYSSELNVNALELDDSALYLCASSLVAGGSYEQYFGPGTRLTVT.

The chain recombines TRBV27 with TRBJ2-5; 9 nucleotides match TRBD1. V trimming: 7 bases; J trimming: 5 bases; junction bases outside the gene matches: 11. This CDR3 spans 15 amino acids. Germline V gene lookup returns CDR1 MNHEY and CDR2 SMNVEV (reference sequence). CDR3 in DNA: TGTGCCAGCAACCCGGGACAGGGTGGGGGGGAGACCCAGTACTTC. Translating gives CASNPGQGGGETQYF.

The J gene is TRBJ2-7, the V gene TRBV11-2; no clear D. This CDR3 is built from 14 residues. CDR1 is SGHAT and CDR2 is FQNNGV in the germline V gene. V gave up 0 bases and J gave up 0 bases, with 6 bases separating them. The CDR3 protein is CASSLEAHSYEQYF. The CDR3 nucleotides are TGTGCCAGCAGCTTAGAAGCGCACTCCTACGAGCAGTACTTC.

This rearrangement joins TRBV5-1 to TRBJ1-1, with D perhaps matching TRBD1 (6 bases). The CDR3 has 15 amino acids. V was trimmed by 0 bases and J by 7 bases, leaving 16 bases between them. Germline V CDR1 and CDR2: SGHRS, YFSETQ. The CDR3 nucleotides are TGCGCCAGCAGCTTGGTCTCCGTCAAGGGGGATGAAGCTTTCTTT. Translation: CASSLVSVKGDEAFF.

The chain is built from TRBV10-3 and TRBJ2-7, with 10 nucleotides matching TRBD1. The CDR3 runs 14 residues. Germline values: CDR1 ENHRY, CDR2 SYGVKD. Losses at the gene ends were 0 bases for V and 6 bases for J; bases not matched to a gene: 2. The CDR3 coding sequence is TGTGCCATCAGTGAGTCGACAGGGGGCTTCGAGCAGTACTTC. Residues: CAISESTGGFEQYF.

This sequence joins TRBV5-1 and TRBJ2-7, with a possible D match to TRBD1 (5 bases). From germline, CDR1 is SGHRS and CDR2 YFSETQ. Trimming shortened V by 4 bases and J by 3 bases, and 11 bases separated the two germline ends. The CDR3 runs to 13 residues. The CDR3 is CASSLRQRYEQYF. In DNA form, the CDR3 reads TGCGCCAGCAGCCTAAGACAGCGCTACGAGCAGTACTTC.

J is TRBJ2-1 and V is TRBV30, with 13 nucleotides matching TRBD2. The germline V gene encodes CDR1 GTSNPN and CDR2 SVGIG (reference sequence). The length of the CDR3 is 15 residues. Germline trimming cut 2 bases from V and 8 bases from J; bases unmatched to any gene: 6. The CDR3 reads CAWSPGLAGEDEQFF. In nucleotides, the CDR3 is TGTGCCTGGAGTCCCGGACTAGCGGGAGAGGATGAGCAGTTCTTC.

The chain is built from TRBV27 and TRBJ1-2; D not certain. V was pared by 2 bases and J by 6 bases, with 16 bases between. The CDR3 is made up of 15 amino acids. The germline CDR1 and CDR2 sequences are MNHEY and SMNVEV (reference sequence). The CDR3 nucleotides read TGTGCCAGCAGTTTAACGGGAACCGGAGGGAATGGCTACACCTTC. Translated, it gives CASSLTGTGGNGYTF.